Shown below are 32 T cell receptor beta chains from a single sample sequenced in a study of T cells in Graves' hyperthyroidism and ophthalmopathy. Amplification of TCR beta CDR3 regions was performed using RNA transcripts as template. The HTBI primer set served for first-round RT-PCR of the TCR CDR3. In TCRdb, the multiplex PCR reads were re-called with MiXCR into one record per CDR3 protein. The sample yields 450,000 to 700,000 distinct CDR3 sequences, around 45% seen once. The sample taken for sequencing was peripheral blood or thyroid tissue (not recorded which). Source of these receptors: an adult woman with Graves' disease, either hyperthyroidism or ophthalmopathy (not recorded which).

The CDR3 DNA sequence: TGCAGTGCTATGAGGGGCCTCGAGCAGTACTTC. It is translated as CSAMRGLEQYF. The J gene is TRBJ2-7, the V gene TRBV20-1, with D perhaps assigned TRBD1 or TRBD2 (5 bases each). CDR1 and CDR2 from the germline V gene are DFQATT and SNEGSKA (reference sequence). V was shortened by 4 bases and J by 6 bases, with 10 bases between the two germline ends. The length of the CDR3 is 11 residues.

This clonotype was recorded at least ten times. V gene TRBV5-8 combines with J gene TRBJ1-5, with D maybe TRBD1 (6 bases). V lost 2 bases, J lost 7 bases, and 13 bases lay in between. The CDR3 length is 14 residues. Per the germline V gene, CDR1 is SGHTS and CDR2 is YDEGEE. The CDR3 protein is CASSLRGVSQPQHF. CDR3 in DNA: TGTGCCAGCAGCTTAAGGGGGGTAAGCCAGCCCCAGCATTTT.

This chain uses TRBV25-1 with TRBJ2-7, with D unclear. Deletions cut 6 bases from V and 3 bases from J, with 18 bases between. CDR3 size: 15 residues. The germline V gene encodes CDR1 MGHDK and CDR2 SYGVNS. The CDR3: CASRYIGPKNYEQYF. CDR3 sequence (DNA): TGTGCCAGCAGGTACATCGGGCCCAAAAACTACGAGCAGTACTTC.

This clonotype turned up a few times. The chain recombines TRBV10-3 with TRBJ2-5; D is unclear. The CDR3 extends over 15 amino acids. Trimming shortened V by 4 bases and J by 5 bases, and 17 bases separated the two germline ends. Germline CDR1 is ENHRY and CDR2 is SYGVKD. CDR3 loop: CAISAGDLDRETQYF. In DNA, the CDR3 is TGTGCCATCAGTGCTGGAGACCTTGACCGGGAGACCCAGTACTTC.

To note about this clonotype: A read error may account for a junction end that differs from germline. The chain recombines TRBV10-2 with TRBJ1-2, with TRBD1 matching 9 bases. In germline, CDR1 is WSHSY, CDR2 SAAADI. The CDR3 totals 14 residues. In DNA form, the CDR3 reads TGCGCCAGCAGTGGGGACAGGGTGGGCTATGGCTACGCCTTC. As protein: CASSGDRVGYGYAF.

This clonotype was seen many times. This chain connects TRBV20-1 to TRBJ2-5, with D possibly being TRBD2 (6 bases). CDR1 is DFQATT, CDR2 SNEGSKA, per germline (reference sequence). V was pared by 0 bases and J by 2 bases, with 10 bases between. CDR3 size: 14 residues. The CDR3, as DNA: TGCAGTGCTAGAGATGGAGGGGCGCAAGAGACCCAGTACTTC. Protein sequence: CSARDGGAQETQYF.

The chain links TRBV7-9 to TRBJ1-2, with D unresolved. Germline V gives CDR1 SEHNR, CDR2 FQNEAQ (reference sequence). The CDR3 is made up of 13 amino acids. Trimming removed 5 bases from V and 4 bases from J, with 11 bases in between. The CDR3 region has the DNA TGTGCCAGCAGCCCCCTGGGCAGCTATGGCTACACCTTC. Encoded protein: CASSPLGSYGYTF.

The chain has TRBV15 and TRBJ2-7; D may be TRBD2 (6 bases). Trimming left V 3 bases short and J 7 bases short, with 22 bases between. Germline CDR1 and CDR2: LNHNV and YYDKDF (reference sequence). This CDR3 is 16 amino acids long. Here the CDR3 reads CATSSGRDSAHNEQYF. The CDR3 nucleotides read TGTGCCACCAGCAGTGGCCGGGACTCAGCGCACAATGAGCAGTACTTC.

This clonotype occurred many times. The J gene is TRBJ1-2, the V gene TRBV9; unclear D gene. The germline V gene has CDR1 SGDLS and CDR2 YYNGEE. The CDR3 length is 15 residues. V was pared by 0 bases and J by 8 bases, with 17 bases between. The CDR3 sequence: CASSVGMRWHEGYTF. CDR3 sequence (DNA): TGTGCCAGCAGCGTAGGGATGCGGTGGCATGAGGGCTACACCTTC.

The rearrangement joins TRBV10-2 to TRBJ1-6; 8 positions agree with TRBD1. This CDR3 has 14 amino acids. Trimming at V came to 11 bases and at J to 5 bases, leaving 8 bases not matched to a gene. The germline CDR1 and CDR2 sequences are WSHSY and SAAADI. CDR3 nucleotides: TGCGCCGTCAAACAGGGGGTAGATAATTCACCCCTCCACTTT. As protein: CAVKQGVDNSPLHF.

There are many counts of this clonotype. This chain connects TRBV6-5 to TRBJ2-5, with 8 bases identical to TRBD2. Unmatched junction bases numbered 8, after V lost 6 bases and J lost 2 bases. There are 15 residues in the CDR3. CDR1 is MNHEY and CDR2 is SVGAGI in the germline V gene. CDR3 residues: CASRGISGTQETQYF. CDR3 bases: TGTGCCAGCAGGGGCATTAGCGGGACGCAAGAGACCCAGTACTTC.

This clonotype has only a few counts. The chain couples TRBV10-3 to TRBJ2-1; 12 positions match TRBD2. The V gene's germline CDR1 is ENHRY and CDR2 SYGVKD. The CDR3 spans 19 residues. Unmatched junction bases numbered 9, after V lost 2 bases and J lost 1 base. The CDR3 bases are TGTGCCATCAGTGAGACTTCCGTACTAGCGGGAGGTTCCTACAATGAGCAGTTCTTC. This codes for CAISETSVLAGGSYNEQFF.

The chain carries TRBV29-1 and TRBJ1-2, with TRBD1 identical over 8 bases. The CDR3 is 11 residues long. J was trimmed by 2 bases and V by 7 bases; bases with no gene match: 0. Germline V gives CDR1 SQVTM, CDR2 ANQGSEA. This CDR3 reads CSAGGNYGYTF. The CDR3 DNA sequence: TGCAGCGCAGGGGGCAACTATGGCTACACCTTC.

Worth noting for this clonotype: This CDR3 is missing its conserved last phenylalanine or tryptophan, likely due to a read error. The limits of the CDR3 on the DNA are not certain, so only TCRdb's listed CDR3 is given. This chain uses TRBV5-1 with TRBJ2-5. In germline, CDR1 is SGHRS, CDR2 YFSETQ. The CDR3 spans 8 amino acids, including both terminal residues. The CDR3 loop is CASSGMSA.

The chain combines TRBV20-1 with TRBJ1-6; the D is unclear. Germline loops: CDR1 DFQATT, CDR2 SNEGSKA (reference sequence). With 4 bases removed from V and 3 bases from J, the gap between germline ends came to 13 bases. The CDR3 has 15 amino acids. The DNA of the CDR3 is TGCAGTGCTAACGCGGGGAAGGACTATAATTCACCCCTCCACTTT. This sequence encodes CSANAGKDYNSPLHF.

The chain joins TRBV20-1 to TRBJ2-5; D uncertain. This CDR3 spans 15 amino acids. The ends were cut back, 3 bases at V and 9 bases at J, with 23 bases in the middle. Germline assignment: CDR1 DFQATT and CDR2 SNEGSKA (reference sequence). The CDR3 DNA reads TGCAGTGCTAGTCCAGTCCCCTATAGCAATCAGCCCCAGTACTTC. Translating it yields CSASPVPYSNQPQYF.

The sample holds many counts of this clonotype. The chain recombines TRBV27 with TRBJ1-1; D uncertain. The germline CDR1 and CDR2 sequences are MNHEY and SMNVEV (reference sequence). V was pared by 6 bases and J by 0 bases, with 8 bases between. The CDR3 runs to 13 residues. DNA for the CDR3: TGTGCCAGCAGCCTGACGGTGAACACTGAAGCTTTCTTT. This sequence encodes CASSLTVNTEAFF.

The rearrangement joins TRBV7-9 to TRBJ1-1, with 7 positions matching TRBD1. Germline CDR1 SEHNR, CDR2 FQNEAQ (reference sequence). After removal of 2 bases from V and 1 base from J, the junction contained 7 bases not matched to a gene. The CDR3 runs 16 residues. The CDR3 region is CASSLLEGAQNTEAFF. In DNA form, the CDR3 reads TGTGCCAGCAGCTTACTGGAGGGGGCGCAGAACACTGAAGCTTTCTTT.

This clonotype was observed at least ten times. V and J are TRBV15 and TRBJ2-7; unclear D gene. The CDR3 has 15 amino acids. Germline CDR1 LNHNV, CDR2 YYDKDF (reference sequence). V dropped 0 bases and J dropped 0 bases, with 9 bases sitting between them. The CDR3 DNA follows: TGTGCCACCAGCAGAGAATTGACCAGCTCCTACGAGCAGTACTTC. Its protein is CATSRELTSSYEQYF.

The rearrangement uses TRBV7-2 and TRBJ2-3; weak D call: TRBD1 (5 bases). CDR1 SGHTA and CDR2 FQGNSA come from the germline V gene. This CDR3 has 17 residues. V gave up 1 base and J gave up 2 bases, with 16 bases separating them. This chain's CDR3 is CASSLEAGSSFTDTQYF. CDR3 sequence (DNA): TGTGCCAGCAGCTTAGAGGCAGGGTCTAGTTTCACAGATACGCAGTATTTT.

This clonotype was recorded at least ten times. The V and J genes are TRBV3-1 and TRBJ1-3; no firm D call. The CDR3 consists of 13 residues. Germline loops: CDR1 LGHDT, CDR2 YNNKEL (reference sequence). V gave up 0 bases and J gave up 4 bases, with 4 bases separating them. This CDR3 reads CASSQDLGNTIYF. As DNA, the CDR3 is TGTGCCAGCAGCCAAGATTTAGGAAACACCATATATTTT.

This clonotype was detected many times. The rearrangement joins TRBV2 to TRBJ2-5; D gene ambiguous. V dropped 8 bases and J dropped 2 bases, with 6 bases sitting between them. The CDR3 is made up of 11 amino acids. The germline CDR1 and CDR2 sequences are SNHLY and FYNNEI. As DNA, the CDR3 is TGTGCCAGCCTGGGGCAAGAGACCCAGTACTTC. This translates into CASLGQETQYF. Full variable domain (missing parts from reference TRBV2 and TRBJ2-5): EPEVTQTPSHQVTQMGQEVILRCVPISNHLYFYWYRQILGQKVEFLVSFYNNEISEKSEIFDDQFSVERPDGSNFTLKIRSTKLEDSAMYFCASLGQETQYFGPGTRLLVL.

This clonotype has a count of ten or more. This chain links TRBV7-9 with TRBJ1-2; D is ambiguous. CDR1 and CDR2 from the germline V gene are SEHNR and FQNEAQ (reference sequence). V was shortened by 1 base and J by 7 bases, with 16 bases between the two germline ends. The CDR3 runs to 15 residues. For the CDR3, the DNA is TGTGCCAGCAGCTTAGACGGCGCCTTGAGGAGTGGCTACACCTTC. Residues: CASSLDGALRSGYTF.

This clonotype was seen repeatedly, ten times or more. The V gene is TRBV5-1, the J gene TRBJ1-3; D call uncertain. From germline, CDR1 is SGHRS and CDR2 YFSETQ. This CDR3 region has 15 residues. V was clipped by 6 bases and J by 1 base, with 14 bases between them. The CDR3 reads CASTKSGYSGNTIYF. The CDR3 nucleotides are TGCGCCAGCACCAAGTCTGGGTATTCTGGAAACACCATATATTTT.

The chain couples TRBV20-1 to TRBJ1-5; D gene unclear. The CDR3 totals 11 residues. Germline V gene sequence: CDR1 DFQATT, CDR2 SNEGSKA (reference sequence). Trimming removed 6 bases from V and 13 bases from J, with 16 bases in between. The DNA of the CDR3 is TGCAGTGCAAAGCGGTCCTACGAGCAGCATTTT. Translated, it gives CSAKRSYEQHF.

The rearrangement links TRBV20-1 to TRBJ1-1; D unresolved. CDR3 length: 11 amino acids. The germline V gene encodes CDR1 DFQATT and CDR2 SNEGSKA (reference sequence). V lost 5 bases to trimming and J lost 5 bases, with 9 bases between them. CDR3 DNA: TGCAGTGCTTTCGGAGGGACTGAAGCTTTCTTT. Its translation is CSAFGGTEAFF.

Regarding this clonotype: The junction and the germline gene differ at one end; a read error may be behind it. This chain links TRBV9 with TRBJ1-5; a weak D match, TRBD1 (5 bases). CDR1 and CDR2 from the germline V gene are SGDLS and YYNGEE. This CDR3 region has 15 residues. The CDR3 loop reads CAGSGQGTSNQPQHF. CDR3 coding DNA: TGTGCCGGCAGCGGCCAGGGTACTAGCAATCAGCCCCAGCATTTT. Based on the CDR3 plus reference TRBV9 and TRBJ1-5, the full variable domain is DSGVTQTPKHLITATGQRVTLRCSPRSGDLSVYWYQQSLDQGLQFLIQYYNGEERAKGNILERFSAQQFPDLHSELNLSSLELGDSALYFCAGSGQGTSNQPQHFGDGTRLSIL.

This clonotype was observed a handful of times. V is TRBV11-1 and J is TRBJ2-7; the D gene is possibly TRBD2 (6 bases). Germline CDR1 and CDR2: SGHAT and FQDESV (reference sequence). V lost 6 bases to trimming and J lost 3 bases, with 21 bases between them. The CDR3 is made up of 16 amino acids. CDR3 in amino acids: CASSARDGRRDYEQYF. CDR3 DNA: TGTGCCAGCAGTGCTAGAGACGGTCGGAGGGACTACGAGCAGTACTTC.

This clonotype was counted ten times or more. V and J are TRBV10-1 and TRBJ1-3, with D unclear. This CDR3 is built from 12 residues. Trimming shortened V by 7 bases and J by 0 bases, and 4 bases separated the two germline ends. Germline V gene data show CDR1 as WNHNN and CDR2 as SYGVQD (reference sequence). The CDR3 DNA reads as TGCGCCAGCAAAGACTCTGGAAACACCATATATTTT. As protein: CASKDSGNTIYF.

The chain joins TRBV20-1 to TRBJ2-7; no clear D gene. Germline lookup yields CDR1 DFQATT and CDR2 SNEGSKA (reference sequence). The CDR3 consists of 14 residues. Between the trimmed V and J ends, which lost 5 bases and 7 bases, there was a span of 21 bases. This CDR3 reads CSAQRPTSSLEQYF. The CDR3, as DNA: TGCAGTGCTCAAAGACCTACGTCCTCCTTGGAGCAGTACTTC.

The chain employs TRBV19 and TRBJ1-3; TRBD1 might be the D (5 bases). Germline V gene data show CDR1 as LNHDA and CDR2 as SQIVND (reference sequence). CDR3 size: 17 residues. V lost 8 bases and J lost 2, with 22 bases in between. As DNA, the CDR3 is TGTGCCAGTGGGGAGGCCCAGGGCCCGAGGGCTGGAAACACCATATATTTT. Its protein is CASGEAQGPRAGNTIYF.

The V call is TRBV29-1, the J call TRBJ2-7, with TRBD2 identical over 7 bases. Unmatched junction bases numbered 5, after V lost 5 bases and J lost 1 base. Germline V gene lookup returns CDR1 SQVTM and CDR2 ANQGSEA. The CDR3 length is 13 residues. CDR3 nucleotides: TGCAGCGTTCTAAGGGAGGGTTCCTACGAGCAGTACTTC. It is translated as CSVLREGSYEQYF.